These 7 T cell receptor beta chains came from one sample sequenced in a study of T-cell memory formation after mild COVID-19. TCRdb processed the 5' RACE reads anew with MiXCR; each CDR3 protein has one entry. The sample yields hundreds of thousands of distinct CDR3 sequences, 25% to 30% seen once. The material sequenced was PBMCs or a T cell subset sorted from them (not recorded which). These receptors were taken from an adult woman who had mild COVID-19 (a few samples of this study predate the infection). Cell type and time point are not known.

This clonotype was counted a few times. The chain carries TRBV12-3 or TRBV12-4 and TRBJ1-1; 9 bases match TRBD1. The CDR3 contains 15 residues. Losses at the gene ends were 6 bases for V and 2 bases for J; bases not matched to a gene: 7. The CDR3 loop reads CASSLNTGGNTEAFF. CDR3 DNA sequence: TGTGCCAGCAGCTTGAATACAGGGGGCAACACTGAAGCTTTCTTT.

The chain links TRBV7-9 to TRBJ2-5, with no clear D. CDR3 size: 13 residues. The V gene's germline CDR1 is SEHNR and CDR2 FQNEAQ (reference sequence). Trimming removed 4 bases at V and 2 bases at J, with 8 bases between. CDR3 bases: TGTGCCAGCAGCTCCTGGGTTCAAGAGACCCAGTACTTC. It encodes CASSSWVQETQYF.

This clonotype was seen only a few times. As DNA, the CDR3 is TGTGCCAGTAGTATAGATTACAGCTTTAACACTGAAGCTTTCTTT. Translation gives CASSIDYSFNTEAFF. This chain joins TRBV19 and TRBJ1-1; unclear D gene. The CDR3 is 15 residues long. V lost 0 bases, J lost 2 bases, and 10 bases lay in between. The V gene's germline CDR1 is LNHDA and CDR2 SQIVND (reference sequence).

The chain joins TRBV6-5 to TRBJ2-7; 8 positions match TRBD2. V dropped 2 bases and J dropped 4; count of bases not matched to a gene: 7. CDR1 is MNHEY and CDR2 is SVGAGI in the germline V gene. The CDR3 runs 15 residues. In nucleotides, the CDR3 is TGTGCCAGCAGTTACACACCAGCGGGAGTTTACGAGCAGTACTTC. This translates into CASSYTPAGVYEQYF.

The V gene is TRBV7-2, the J gene TRBJ2-1; D may be TRBD2 (6 bases). Germline lookup yields CDR1 SGHTA and CDR2 FQGNSA. The V end was cut by 2 bases, the J end by 7 bases, with 9 bases between. The CDR3 loop spans 13 amino acids. As DNA, the CDR3 is TGTGCCAGCAGCTTACTAGGAGGGAATGAGCAGTTCTTC. This codes for CASSLLGGNEQFF.

J is TRBJ1-1 and V is TRBV18, with D tentatively TRBD1 (5 bases). The CDR3 consists of 15 residues. Germline V lookup: CDR1 KGHSH, CDR2 LQKENI. The germline V and J ends were trimmed by 2 bases and 4 bases, with 14 bases remaining between them. CDR3 in DNA: TGTGCCAGCTCACCATCTCTAGGGGCGGTCACTGAAGCTTTCTTT. Translating gives CASSPSLGAVTEAFF.

This clonotype was observed a handful of times. The chain links TRBV12-3 or TRBV12-4 to TRBJ2-3; TRBD1 aligns across 7 bases. The J segment lost 2 bases and the V segment lost 6 bases, leaving 5 bases of the junction unmatched. The CDR3 loop spans 14 amino acids. The CDR3, as DNA: TGTGCCAGCAGACGGGACAGAGTCACAGATACGCAGTATTTT. This translates into CASRRDRVTDTQYF.